This T cell receptor beta chain was captured by sequencing in a study of shared clonotypes between healthy human individuals. In the sorted-subset replicate PCRs, approximately 200 ng DNA, around 30,000 T cell genomes, was used. The data were produced by immunoSEQ multiplex PCR, yet TCRdb's version contains in-frame clones alone and is incomplete. The sample carries about 530,000 clones, less than 96% recorded once. This CDR3 has 16 amino acids. Trimming at V came to 4 bases and at J to 3 bases, leaving 7 bases not matched to a gene. Germline-derived CDR1 and CDR2 are SGHTA and FQGNSA. Overall study results and limits: Generation of non-shared clonotypes was less probable than generation of clonotypes shared by all four donors. Inspection by rarefaction showed sorted-subset sequencing to be incomplete despite large depth.

Both subsets, CD45RA+ naive and CD45RA-negative memory, were split from the CD4+ cells. Points on this clone: No antigen is known for it.

Material: naive CD4+ T cells sorted from blood. Subset noted: CD45RA+ positively selected. This TCR came from a woman aged 25 to 39 in good health. V and J are TRBV7-2 and TRBJ1-5; 9 bases line up with TRBD1. The CDR3: CASSYSQGANNQPQHF. The CDR3 region has the DNA TGTGCCAGCAGCTATTCACAGGGGGCTAACAATCAGCCCCAGCATTTT.